These 11 T cell receptor beta chains were all obtained from the same sample, sequenced in a study of blood T cell repertoires in COVID-19. Here immunoSEQ multiplex PCR was the method, and the copy in TCRdb shows in-frame clones only, minus some. This table has some 140,000 clones, about 89% appearing once. The specimen was peripheral blood. Every receptor here comes from a man between 45 and 60 years old with acute or convalescent COVID-19.

The chain combines TRBV11-2 with TRBJ2-1; the D gene is possibly TRBD2 (6 bases). The CDR3 length is 15 residues. V was shortened by 6 bases and J by 2 bases, with 14 bases between the two germline ends. CDR1 SGHAT and CDR2 FQNNGV come from the germline V gene. CDR3: CASRHSSDTYNEQFF. Written as DNA, the CDR3 is TGTGCCAGCAGGCACTCTAGCGATACCTACAATGAGCAGTTCTTC.

The chain is built from TRBV7-9 and TRBJ1-2, with 7 bases fitting TRBD1. The V gene end was trimmed by 5 bases and the J gene end by 8 bases; junction bases not matched to a gene: 8. From germline, CDR1 is SEHNR and CDR2 FQNEAQ (reference sequence). The CDR3 totals 13 residues. DNA of the CDR3: TGTGCCAGCAGCCTCAGCGACAGGGTGGGCTACACCTTC. This codes for CASSLSDRVGYTF.

The chain is built from TRBV30 and TRBJ1-6; D is possibly TRBD1 (5 bases). V lost 0 bases to trimming and J lost 6 bases, with 12 bases between them. CDR1 is GTSNPN, CDR2 SVGIG, per germline (reference sequence). The CDR3 extends over 15 amino acids. The CDR3 DNA sequence: TGTGCCTGGAGTGTCCGGGGGTTCGGTAATTCACCCCTCCACTTT. It translates to CAWSVRGFGNSPLHF.

The rearrangement uses TRBV28 and TRBJ2-1; 7 nucleotides line up with TRBD2. Germline V gives CDR1 MDHEN, CDR2 SYDVKM. After removal of 2 bases from V and 5 bases from J, the junction contained 6 bases not matched to a gene. The length of the CDR3 is 15 residues. The CDR3 DNA follows: TGTGCCAGCAGTTTAGAAGCGGGACCCAACAATGAGCAGTTCTTC. This translates into CASSLEAGPNNEQFF.

This sequence joins TRBV14 and TRBJ1-1; no clear D. V was trimmed by 1 base and J by 9 bases, leaving 21 bases between them. The CDR3 runs to 16 residues. Looked up from germline, CDR1 is SGHDN and CDR2 is FVKESK. The CDR3 here is CASSQGPRDIGLKAFF. CDR3 DNA sequence: TGTGCCAGCAGCCAAGGTCCCAGAGACATCGGACTGAAAGCTTTCTTT.

As DNA, the CDR3 is TGCGCCAGCAGTTCAGCGACTAGCGGGAAGGAGTCCTACAATGAGCAGTTCTTC. Translated: CASSSATSGKESYNEQFF. V and J are TRBV10-1 and TRBJ2-1; 11 bases line up with TRBD2. Per germline, CDR1 WNHNN and CDR2 SYGVQD (reference sequence). The CDR3 has 18 residues. After removal of 5 bases from V and 1 base from J, the junction contained 10 bases not matched to a gene.

The genes are TRBV5-6 and TRBJ1-2, with D possibly being TRBD1 (5 bases). From germline, CDR1 is SGHDT and CDR2 YYEEEE. The CDR3 spans 13 residues. The V end was cut by 2 bases, the J end by 8 bases, with 13 bases between. The CDR3 is CASSFQGERGYTF. The DNA for the CDR3 is TGTGCCAGCAGCTTCCAGGGTGAAAGGGGCTACACCTTC.

The chain links TRBV7-6 to TRBJ2-7; TRBD2 is a possible D gene (6 bases). The ends were cut back, 5 bases at V and 3 bases at J, with 14 bases in the middle. CDR3 length equals 14 residues. Germline CDR1 SGHVS, CDR2 FNYEAQ. The CDR3 region is CASSQRVLGYEQYF. In DNA, the CDR3 is TGTGCCAGCAGCCAGCGGGTTCTTGGCTACGAGCAGTACTTC.

The J gene is TRBJ2-7, the V gene TRBV5-4; 7 positions match TRBD1. The germline V gene encodes CDR1 SGHNT and CDR2 YYREEE (reference sequence). The CDR3 is 13 residues long. V lost 4 bases to trimming and J lost 5 bases; unmatched junction nucleotides: 6. The CDR3 DNA is TGTGCCAGCAGCCTGGGACAGACGGACGAGCAGTACGTC. This gives the protein CASSLGQTDEQYV.

The chain recombines TRBV5-4 with TRBJ2-1, with 10 bases fitting TRBD1. The length of the CDR3 is 15 residues. Germline loops: CDR1 SGHNT, CDR2 YYREEE (reference sequence). J lost 6 bases, V lost 4 bases, and 7 bases had no gene match. The CDR3 nucleotides read TGTGCCAGCAGCCGCCGGGACAGGGGTTCCAATGAGCAGTTCTTC. Its protein product is CASSRRDRGSNEQFF.

This clone came up a few times. V and J are TRBV28 and TRBJ2-7; 12 nucleotides match TRBD2. The CDR3 is made up of 14 amino acids. CDR1 and CDR2 from the germline V gene are MDHEN and SYDVKM. The V and J ends lost 7 bases and 5 bases, in that order; junction bases with no gene match: 6. The CDR3 coding sequence is TGTGCCAGCACCCTAGCGGGAGGGCCGAACGAGCAGTACTTC. This codes for CASTLAGGPNEQYF.